This TCR beta chain derives from a study of monozygotic twins with inflammatory bowel disease. Notes on the study in general: The analysis yielded no support for one strong signal or clonotype associated with IBD.

Blood was drawn once per donor, and each sample measured 2 to 3 ml. TCRdb reworked the 5' RACE reads into one entry per CDR3 protein, no DNA. In all, the sample yields about 380,000 distinct CDR3 sequences. Comments on this clonotype: Its specificity is not known.

The CDR3 extends over 16 amino acids. This chain links TRBV12-3 or TRBV12-4 with TRBJ2-7; TCRdb gives TRBD1 as the D gene, but with no DNA this cannot be confirmed. This sequence was found in a human donor with ulcerative colitis or Crohn's disease, or a healthy co-twin of an affected twin (not recorded which). Sample: blood. The CDR3 loop is CASSSLSWDRAGEQYF.